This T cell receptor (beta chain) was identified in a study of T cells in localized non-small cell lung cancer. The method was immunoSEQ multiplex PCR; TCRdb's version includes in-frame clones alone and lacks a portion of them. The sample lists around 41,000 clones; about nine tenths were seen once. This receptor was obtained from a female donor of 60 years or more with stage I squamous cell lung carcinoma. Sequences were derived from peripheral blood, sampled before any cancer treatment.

The DNA for the CDR3 is TGTGCCAGCAGCTTAAGGGGTAATCAGCCCCAGCATTTT. Its translation: CASSLRGNQPQHF. The chain has TRBV7-9 and TRBJ1-5, with a weak D call TRBD1 (5 bases). Deletions cut 2 bases from V and 4 bases from J, with 6 bases between. The V gene's germline CDR1 is SEHNR and CDR2 FQNEAQ (reference sequence). There are 13 residues in the CDR3.